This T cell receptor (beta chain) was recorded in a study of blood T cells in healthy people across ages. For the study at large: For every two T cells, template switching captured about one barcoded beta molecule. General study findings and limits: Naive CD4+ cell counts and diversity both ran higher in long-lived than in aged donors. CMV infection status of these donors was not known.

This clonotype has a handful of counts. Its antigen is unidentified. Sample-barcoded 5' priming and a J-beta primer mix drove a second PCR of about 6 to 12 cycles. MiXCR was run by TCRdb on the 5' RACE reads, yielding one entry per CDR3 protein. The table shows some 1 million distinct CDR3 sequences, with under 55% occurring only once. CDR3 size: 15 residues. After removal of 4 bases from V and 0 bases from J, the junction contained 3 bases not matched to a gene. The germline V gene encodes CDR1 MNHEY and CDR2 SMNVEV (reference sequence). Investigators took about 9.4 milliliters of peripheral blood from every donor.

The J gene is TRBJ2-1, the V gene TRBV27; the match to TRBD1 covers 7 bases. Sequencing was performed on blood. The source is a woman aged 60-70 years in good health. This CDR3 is CASSWDSRSYNEQFF. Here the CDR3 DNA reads TGTGCCAGCAGTTGGGACAGCCGCTCCTACAATGAGCAGTTCTTC.